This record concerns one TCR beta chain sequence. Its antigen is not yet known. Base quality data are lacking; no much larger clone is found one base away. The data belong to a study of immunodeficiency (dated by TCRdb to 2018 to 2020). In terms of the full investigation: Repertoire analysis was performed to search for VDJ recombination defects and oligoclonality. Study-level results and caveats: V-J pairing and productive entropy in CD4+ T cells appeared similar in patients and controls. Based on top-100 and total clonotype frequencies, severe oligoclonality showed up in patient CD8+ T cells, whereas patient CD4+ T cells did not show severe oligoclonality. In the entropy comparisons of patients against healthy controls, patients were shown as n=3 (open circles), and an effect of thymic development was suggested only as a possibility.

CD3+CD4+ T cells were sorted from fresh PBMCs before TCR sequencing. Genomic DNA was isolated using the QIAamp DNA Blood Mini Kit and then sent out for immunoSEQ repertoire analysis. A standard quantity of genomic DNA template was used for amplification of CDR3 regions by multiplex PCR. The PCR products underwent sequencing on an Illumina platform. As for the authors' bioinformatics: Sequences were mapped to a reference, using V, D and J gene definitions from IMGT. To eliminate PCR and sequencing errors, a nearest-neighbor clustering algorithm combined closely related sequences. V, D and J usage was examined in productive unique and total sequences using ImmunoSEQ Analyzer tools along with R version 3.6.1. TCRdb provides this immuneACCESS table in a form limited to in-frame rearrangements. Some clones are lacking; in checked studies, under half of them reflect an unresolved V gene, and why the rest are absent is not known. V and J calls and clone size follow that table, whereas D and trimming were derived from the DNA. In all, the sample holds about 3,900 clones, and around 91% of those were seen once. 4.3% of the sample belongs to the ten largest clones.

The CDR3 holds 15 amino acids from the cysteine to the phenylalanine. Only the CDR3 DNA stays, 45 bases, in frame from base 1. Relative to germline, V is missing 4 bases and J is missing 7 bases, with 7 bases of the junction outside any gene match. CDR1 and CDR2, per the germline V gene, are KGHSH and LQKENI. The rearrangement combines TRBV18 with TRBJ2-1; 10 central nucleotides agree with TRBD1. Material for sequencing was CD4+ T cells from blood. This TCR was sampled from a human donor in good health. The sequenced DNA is TGTGCCAGCTCACTCCGACAGGGGGCGCGGAATGAGCAGTTCTTC. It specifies CASSLRQGARNEQFF.